Listed below are T cell receptor beta chains from one sample, sequenced in a study of T cell responses to AZD1222 COVID-19 vaccine. The protocol was immunoSEQ multiplex PCR, while the TCRdb copy is restricted to in-frame clones and leaves out a portion. The repertoire holds some 130,000 clones, with more than 85% as singletons. The sample here was peripheral blood, taken on day 0 of AZD1222 vaccination. These receptors were taken from an adult in good health. The CDR3 runs from the conserved cysteine through the conserved F or W. A D gene is named only where the DNA matches it firmly. Clone size is shown for a subset of rows, as once, few, many or a class of expanded clone.

cdr3_nt | cdr3_aa | d_call | v_call | clone_size | j_call
TGTGCCTCAGCGGCTAGCGGGAGGTCTAATGAGCAGTTCTTC | CASAASGRSNEQFF | TRBD2 | TRBV30 | - | TRBJ2-1
TGCGCCAGCAGGACTGGGACAGAGCAGTTCTTC | CASRTGTEQFF | - | TRBV10-2 | - | TRBJ2-1
TGTGCCAGTAGTATATTTTCCCAGTCAGGGGGCAATCAGCCCCAGCATTTT | CASSIFSQSGGNQPQHF | - | TRBV19 | - | TRBJ1-5
TGTGCCAGCAGCTCAGGACAGGGGGCCTACAATGAGCAGTTCTTC | CASSSGQGAYNEQFF | TRBD1 | TRBV11-2 | once | TRBJ2-1
TGTGCCAGCAGCCAAGACCCCCCAGGAAACACTGAAGCTTTCTTT | CASSQDPPGNTEAFF | - | TRBV4-2 | - | TRBJ1-1
TGCGCCAGCAGAAGGTTGGGACTAGCGTCCTACGAGCAGTACTTC | CASRRLGLASYEQYF | TRBD2 | TRBV4-1 | - | TRBJ2-7
TGTGCCAGCAGCCAAGACTGGGGCGGAGAGACCCAGTACTTC | CASSQDWGGETQYF | - | TRBV3-1/TRBV3-2 | - | TRBJ2-5
TGTGCCAGCAGCCCGCCGGGGTCGGATACGCAGTATTTT | CASSPPGSDTQYF | - | TRBV7-9 | - | TRBJ2-3
TGCAGCGTTTCGGCTAACTATGGCTACACCTTC | CSVSANYGYTF | - | TRBV29-1 | few | TRBJ1-2
TGTGCCAGCAGTGAATTAGGACTAGCGGGGGATTCGAACACCGGGGAGCTGTTTTTT | CASSELGLAGDSNTGELFF | TRBD2 | TRBV27 | - | TRBJ2-2
TGTGCCAGCAGCCAATCTATCTTAGGGTTCCAGCCCCAGCATTTT | CASSQSILGFQPQHF | - | TRBV4-2 | once | TRBJ1-5
TGTGCCAGAAGCTTAACTAGCGGGAGTAGTGGTGATACGCAGTATTTT | CARSLTSGSSGDTQYF | TRBD2 | TRBV5-3 | - | TRBJ2-3
TGCGCCAGCAGCTTGGGGACAGCTAACTATGGCTACACCTTC | CASSLGTANYGYTF | - | TRBV5-1 | - | TRBJ1-2
TGTGCCAGCAGCTCAACCACCGGGCCACAGGGAAAACTGTTTTTT | CASSSTTGPQGKLFF | - | TRBV11-1 | - | TRBJ1-4
TGTGCCAGCAGCACCCAACTGGGGACGGGGACGGGGGAGACCCAGTACTTC | CASSTQLGTGTGETQYF | - | TRBV7-2 | - | TRBJ2-5
TGTGCCAGCACTCAGGGGATGAACACTGAAGCTTTCTTT | CASTQGMNTEAFF | - | TRBV28 | - | TRBJ1-1
TGTGCCAGCAGCTTAGATCCGACAGGCGCTTCCTACGAGCAGTACTTC | CASSLDPTGASYEQYF | - | TRBV11-2 | once | TRBJ2-7
TGCAGCGTCGGACAGGCTAACTATGGCTACACCTTC | CSVGQANYGYTF | TRBD1 | TRBV29-1 | once | TRBJ1-2
TGTGCCATCAGTACACACCAGGGTGTGATTGGGGAAAAACTGTTTTTT | CAISTHQGVIGEKLFF | - | TRBV10-3 | - | TRBJ1-4
TGTGCCAGCTCCCTAAATCGCTTGGGACAGGCTAATTCACCCCTCCACTTT | CASSLNRLGQANSPLHF | TRBD1 | TRBV28 | - | TRBJ1-6
TGCAGCGTTTCAGGGATCTCCTACGAGCAGTACTTC | CSVSGISYEQYF | - | TRBV29-1 | - | TRBJ2-7
TGTGCCAGCAGTTTAGCAGAATATGGCTACACCTTC | CASSLAEYGYTF | - | TRBV28 | - | TRBJ1-2
TGTGCCAGCAGGAGGGGGACAGGGTTTTTCTATGGCTACACCTTC | CASRRGTGFFYGYTF | TRBD1 | TRBV9 | few | TRBJ1-2
TGTGCCAGCAGCTCCAAAGGAGCGGCGGGCGAGCAGTACTTC | CASSSKGAAGEQYF | - | TRBV5-4 | - | TRBJ2-7
TGTGCCAGCAGTTACTCTAGCGGGCATGAGCAGTTCTTC | CASSYSSGHEQFF | TRBD2 | TRBV6-6 | - | TRBJ2-1
TGTGCCAGCAGCTCGCAACGGACTAGCGGGACAGATAGGTTGGATGAGCAGTTCTTC | CASSSQRTSGTDRLDEQFF | TRBD2 | TRBV7-6 | - | TRBJ2-1
TGTGCCAGCAGAGCGACAGGGTCTAACTATGGCTACACCTTC | CASRATGSNYGYTF | TRBD1 | TRBV5-5 | - | TRBJ1-2
TGTGCCAGCAGTTTAAGCGCAGGGGACTATGGCTACACCTTC | CASSLSAGDYGYTF | - | TRBV27 | - | TRBJ1-2
TGTGCCAGCAGCCCCGGCGGAGGGTATACTGAAGCTTTCTTT | CASSPGGGYTEAFF | - | TRBV3-1/TRBV3-2 | - | TRBJ1-1
TGCAGCGTTGACTCTGGGGCCAACGTCCTGACTTTC | CSVDSGANVLTF | - | TRBV29-1 | - | TRBJ2-6
TGTGCCAGCAGTAAGCACAGACCTAATGAAAAACTGTTTTTT | CASSKHRPNEKLFF | - | TRBV27 | - | TRBJ1-4
TGCGCCAGCAGCAAGGACAGGGAATTGGGCACTGAAGCTTTCTTT | CASSKDRELGTEAFF | TRBD1 | TRBV5-1 | - | TRBJ1-1
TGTGCCAGCAGTTACTCGGGTCAGGGCGCCAATCAGCCCCAGCATTTT | CASSYSGQGANQPQHF | - | TRBV6-5 | - | TRBJ1-5
TGTGCCAGCAGCGCCCGGGGCCCCTACGAGCAGTACTTC | CASSARGPYEQYF | - | TRBV7-9 | - | TRBJ2-7
TGTGCCAGCAGCAGGACAGGAGAATCTTATGGCTACACCTTC | CASSRTGESYGYTF | TRBD1 | TRBV6-5 | - | TRBJ1-2
TGTGCCACCAGCAGAGATCCTGGGGGTTTAGAGACCCAGTACTTC | CATSRDPGGLETQYF | - | TRBV15 | - | TRBJ2-5
TGTGCCACCAGCCGGGGGGGAAAGGCCGGGGAGCTGTTTTTT | CATSRGGKAGELFF | TRBD2 | TRBV24-1 | - | TRBJ2-2
TGTGCCAGTAAGGTTCGAAACTCTGGGGCCAACGTCCTGACTTTC | CASKVRNSGANVLTF | - | TRBV19 | - | TRBJ2-6
TGTGCCAGTACCCCAGCCGGACAGGCAGTATCACCCCTCCACTTT | CASTPAGQAVSPLHF | TRBD1 | TRBV19 | - | TRBJ1-6
TGTGCCACCATGGACAGGGTGAACACTGAAGCTTTCTTT | CATMDRVNTEAFF | TRBD1 | TRBV12-3/TRBV12-4 | - | TRBJ1-1
TGTGCCAGTAGTATGGGACAGGGTCCAGATACGCAGTATTTT | CASSMGQGPDTQYF | TRBD1 | TRBV19 | - | TRBJ2-3
TGCGCCAGCAGCTTGGCCACGGTCGGGGGTAACACTGAAGCTTTCTTT | CASSLATVGGNTEAFF | - | TRBV5-1 | - | TRBJ1-1
TGTGCCAGCAGCTTGGGTTCCCTCTTCTGGCGGGAGGGCCCCGAGACCCAGTACTTC | CASSLGSLFWREGPETQYF | TRBD2 | TRBV5-6 | - | TRBJ2-5
TGCGCCAGCAGCTTGGTGGCAGGGGATAACTATGGCTACACCTTC | CASSLVAGDNYGYTF | - | TRBV5-1 | - | TRBJ1-2
TGTGCCAGCAGCCGGACTAGCGGCACCTACGAGCAGTACTTC | CASSRTSGTYEQYF | TRBD2 | TRBV3-1/TRBV3-2 | once | TRBJ2-7
TGTGCCAGCAGCCGCGTCCAGGGTACCGAGCAGTACTTC | CASSRVQGTEQYF | - | TRBV4-2 | - | TRBJ2-7
TGCAGTGCTAGTCCCCGGGCCTATAATTCACCCCTCCACTTT | CSASPRAYNSPLHF | - | TRBV20-1 | - | TRBJ1-6
TGTGCCAGCAGGCCTGCTACAGAGACTAATCAGCCCCAGCATTTT | CASRPATETNQPQHF | - | TRBV6-2/TRBV6-3 | few | TRBJ1-5
TGTGCCAGCAGCTTATCAGGCCTCGGTTCACCCCTCCACTTT | CASSLSGLGSPLHF | - | TRBV5-6 | - | TRBJ1-6
TGTGCCAGCAGCCTCGGGACTAGCGGGATAAGCACAGATACGCAGTATTTT | CASSLGTSGISTDTQYF | TRBD2 | TRBV7-2 | - | TRBJ2-3
TGTGCCAGTAAGATTCATGGACAGGGGTTTGAGCAGTTCTTC | CASKIHGQGFEQFF | TRBD1 | TRBV19 | - | TRBJ2-1
TGTGCCAGCAGCTTAGTGCGTCGGGCCAATGAGCAGTTCTTC | CASSLVRRANEQFF | - | TRBV11-2 | - | TRBJ2-1
TGTGCCAGCAGTTACTCGGGGGCGCGGGAAAAACTGTTTTTT | CASSYSGAREKLFF | - | TRBV6-6 | - | TRBJ1-4